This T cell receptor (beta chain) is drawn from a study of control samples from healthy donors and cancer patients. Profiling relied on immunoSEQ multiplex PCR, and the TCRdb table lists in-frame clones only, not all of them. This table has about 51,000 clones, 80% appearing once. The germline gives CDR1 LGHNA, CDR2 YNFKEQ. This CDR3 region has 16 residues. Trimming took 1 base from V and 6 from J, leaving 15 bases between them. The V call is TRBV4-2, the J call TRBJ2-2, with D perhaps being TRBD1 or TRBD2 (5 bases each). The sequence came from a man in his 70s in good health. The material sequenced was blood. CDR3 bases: TGTGCCAGCAGCCAAGGGGAAACGGGACGGGCCGGGGAGCTGTTTTTT. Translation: CASSQGETGRAGELFF.